This T cell receptor (beta chain) came from a study of a mutant IDH1 vaccine in newly diagnosed glioma (dated by TCRdb to the early 2020s). About the investigation overall: Vaccination was initiated 4-6 weeks after radiotherapy alone, or concurrently with temozolomide cycles in the chemotherapy-containing groups. Of the roughly 33 treated patients, approximately 62% were male and around 40% were female, and the mean age was around 40 years. Prior to enrollment, standard therapy consisting of radiotherapy alone, temozolomide alone, or radiochemotherapy with temozolomide had been administered to patients, with the combination being received by most patients. The week-35 safety follow-up took place at visit V12, and the week-47 end of study took place at visit V13. Peripheral blood was drawn at six visits: V03 (baseline), V05, V07, V10, V12 and V13. Longitudinal TCRB deep sequencing was done for fewer than 30 treated patients, wherever samples were available for exploratory analyses.

Libraries came from the immunoSEQ multiplex PCR assay. Rearranged TCR beta chain sequences were amplified with the hsTCRB Kit following the manufacturer's protocol. Sequencing of TCRB libraries was carried out on an Illumina MiSeq. As for the original processing: The kit vendor's proprietary platform handled demultiplexing, trimming and gene mapping. TCRdb limited this immuneACCESS table to in-frame rearrangements with V and J called. A share of clones is missing; checked studies link under half to unresolved V genes, and the rest is unexplained. Clone size and V and J calls were adopted from that table, with D and trimming inferred from the DNA. This sample comprises some 32,000 clones, roughly 90% of them detected only once. The top ten clones comprise around 2.4% of the sample. Sample time point, as interpreted from the label and publication: week 47, end of study. Each vaccine dose was 300 ug of a 20-mer mutant IDH1 peptide in Montanide, given subcutaneously with topical imiquimod. Across visits V03 through V10, patients got a total of eight vaccinations, given in weeks 1, 3, 5, 7, 11, 15, 19 and 23. All donors had newly diagnosed IDH1-mutant astrocytomas of WHO grade 3 or 4 that showed loss of nuclear ATRX. The samples were drawn from NOA16, a multicentre, single-arm, open-label phase I trial in Germany that tested a mutant IDH1 peptide vaccine in humans for the first time. The DNeasy Blood and Tissue Kit was used to extract genomic DNA from EDTA blood for TCRB sequencing.

What the research found in general, with its limitations: Pseudoprogression appeared unrelated to alterations in the top peripheral T cell clonotypes detected by TCRB sequencing. The authors stated that sample limitations prevented analyses of patient blood samples from being reproduced. Across multiple MHC alleles, vaccine-induced immune responses were seen in around 93% of patients. PBMC samples for TCRB deep sequencing were selected based on availability.

Concerning this clone: Its antigen is unknown. No much larger clone is present one base from it, and per-base qualities are unavailable.

Counted from cysteine to phenylalanine, this CDR3 has 14 amino acids. Just the 42-base CDR3 DNA is kept, in frame starting at base 1. Trimming costs V 2 bases and J 1 base, and their ends lie 11 bases apart. From a lookup of the germline V gene (reference sequence), CDR1 and CDR2 are GTSNPN and SVGIG. Sequenced here: PBMCs, sampled from a glioma patient whose treatment included an IDH1 peptide vaccine. The V and J segments used are TRBV30 and TRBJ2-5, with the D gene not clear enough to name. The TCR sequence derives from a man aged 40-49 years with glioma. The CDR3 protein is CAWSITRVQETQYF. In nucleotide form, the sequence is TGTGCCTGGAGTATCACCCGGGTCCAAGAGACCCAGTACTTC.